This is a list of T cell receptor beta chains from one sample in a study of OX40 agonist ivuxolimab in advanced cancers. Using immunoSEQ multiplex PCR, the repertoire was profiled, and TCRdb retains in-frame clones only, with some absent. The sample lists tens of thousands of clones; around 90% were seen once. The sequenced sample was CD4+ or CD8+ T cells sorted from blood, obtained in a trial of the OX40 agonist ivuxolimab. The receptors originated from an adult with an advanced solid tumor such as melanoma, head and neck, liver or kidney cancer. The CDR3 runs from the conserved cysteine through the conserved F or W. A D gene is named only where the DNA matches it firmly. Size is omitted from some rows. Given values are once, few, many or a class for expanded clones.

V: TRBV5-4
J: TRBJ2-1
size: NA
D: TRBD2
CDR3: CASSRGTSGILRSNEQFF
DNA: TGTGCCAGCAGCAGGGGGACTAGCGGGATACTAAGAAGCAATGAGCAGTTCTTC

V: TRBV20-1
J: TRBJ2-2
size: NA
D: NA
CDR3: CSARDGAELFF
DNA: TGCAGTGCTAGAGATGGGGCGGAGCTGTTTTTT

V: TRBV6-5
J: TRBJ2-6
size: NA
D: NA
CDR3: CATQRGSSGANVLTF
DNA: TGTGCCACCCAACGGGGAAGCTCTGGGGCCAACGTCCTGACTTTC

V: TRBV18
J: TRBJ1-4
size: NA
D: NA
CDR3: CASSPLFPAGTTNEKLFF
DNA: TGTGCCAGCTCACCACTATTCCCCGCCGGGACAACTAATGAAAAACTGTTTTTT

V: TRBV6-5
J: TRBJ1-1
size: few
D: NA
CDR3: CASSRSYVGAEAFF
DNA: TGTGCCAGCAGCCGCTCCTACGTTGGCGCTGAAGCTTTCTTT

V: TRBV6-5
J: TRBJ2-7
size: NA
D: TRBD2
CDR3: CASSYSLAGAYEQYF
DNA: TGTGCCAGCAGTTACTCTCTAGCGGGGGCCTACGAGCAGTACTTC

V: TRBV29-1
J: TRBJ2-1
size: NA
D: TRBD2
CDR3: CSVEGSGIPYNEQFF
DNA: TGCAGCGTTGAGGGTAGCGGGATCCCCTACAATGAGCAGTTCTTC

V: TRBV7-9
J: TRBJ1-1
size: NA
D: NA
CDR3: CASSLGGMNTEAFF
DNA: TGTGCCAGCAGCTTAGGCGGGATGAACACTGAAGCTTTCTTT

V: TRBV18
J: TRBJ1-4
size: NA
D: TRBD1
CDR3: CASSPRTGGEDEKLFF
DNA: TGTGCCAGCTCACCCAGGACAGGGGGCGAAGATGAAAAACTGTTTTTT

V: TRBV30
J: TRBJ2-7
size: NA
D: NA
CDR3: CAGTTLGEQYF
DNA: TGTGCCGGAACGACATTGGGAGAGCAGTACTTC

V: TRBV29-1
J: TRBJ1-2
size: NA
D: NA
CDR3: CSVAYGGNYGYTF
DNA: TGCAGCGTTGCCTACGGAGGGAACTATGGCTACACCTTC

V: TRBV7-9
J: TRBJ2-1
size: once
D: TRBD2
CDR3: CASSEIAGAYNEQFF
DNA: TGTGCCAGCAGCGAAATAGCGGGAGCTTACAATGAGCAGTTCTTC

V: TRBV5-1
J: TRBJ2-7
size: NA
D: TRBD2
CDR3: CASSLELAESYEQYF
DNA: TGCGCCAGCAGCTTGGAACTAGCGGAGTCCTACGAGCAGTACTTC

V: TRBV5-1
J: TRBJ1-2
size: NA
D: NA
CDR3: CASSLEGSRYGYTF
DNA: TGCGCCAGCAGCTTGGAGGGGTCTCGGTATGGCTACACCTTC

V: TRBV7-9
J: TRBJ2-7
size: NA
D: NA
CDR3: CASSLGSTGPEKQYF
DNA: TGTGCCAGCAGCTTAGGGTCGACAGGCCCCGAGAAGCAGTACTTC

V: TRBV6-1
J: TRBJ1-2
size: NA
D: NA
CDR3: CASSEEITENYGYTF
DNA: TGTGCCAGCAGTGAAGAGATTACAGAGAACTATGGCTACACCTTC

V: TRBV27
J: TRBJ2-7
size: NA
D: TRBD1
CDR3: CASRDRAYEQYF
DNA: TGTGCCAGCAGGGACAGGGCCTACGAGCAGTACTTC

V: TRBV19
J: TRBJ2-7
size: few
D: NA
CDR3: CASSAAGGSSYEQYF
DNA: TGTGCCAGCAGTGCCGCGGGCGGTAGCTCCTACGAGCAGTACTTC

V: TRBV2
J: TRBJ2-5
size: NA
D: NA
CDR3: CASSESRMGAQYF
DNA: TGTGCCAGCAGTGAAAGTCGGATGGGGGCCCAGTACTTC

V: TRBV19
J: TRBJ2-3
size: NA
D: NA
CDR3: CASSIGSGTDTQYF
DNA: TGTGCCAGTAGTATTGGTAGCGGCACAGATACGCAGTATTTT

V: TRBV6-1
J: TRBJ2-5
size: NA
D: NA
CDR3: CASSEKTRGETQYF
DNA: TGTGCCAGCAGTGAAAAGACTAGGGGGGAGACCCAGTACTTC

V: TRBV6-6
J: TRBJ2-1
size: NA
D: TRBD2
CDR3: CASSYSGTSGSYEQFF
DNA: TGTGCCAGCAGTTACTCGGGGACTAGCGGGAGTTATGAGCAGTTCTTC

V: TRBV5-1
J: TRBJ2-3
size: NA
D: TRBD2
CDR3: CASSVVGEGTDTQYF
DNA: TGCGCCAGCAGCGTCGTGGGGGAGGGGACAGATACGCAGTATTTT

V: TRBV28
J: TRBJ1-4
size: NA
D: TRBD1
CDR3: CASSVAGGNEKLFF
DNA: TGTGCCAGCAGTGTTGCAGGGGGGAATGAAAAACTGTTTTTT

V: TRBV7-3
J: TRBJ2-7
size: once
D: NA
CDR3: CASSENSRTEQYF
DNA: TGTGCCAGCAGCGAAAATTCCCGGACCGAGCAGTACTTC

V: TRBV5-1
J: TRBJ1-1
size: once
D: TRBD1
CDR3: CASSLETGQRQGAFF
DNA: TGCGCCAGCAGCTTGGAGACGGGACAAAGACAGGGAGCTTTCTTT

V: TRBV5-1
J: TRBJ2-1
size: NA
D: NA
CDR3: CASSSEPGLYNEQFF
DNA: TGCGCCAGCAGCTCCGAACCAGGACTCTACAATGAGCAGTTCTTC

V: TRBV19
J: TRBJ2-7
size: NA
D: NA
CDR3: CASSPGRSYEQYF
DNA: TGTGCCAGTAGTCCGGGACGGAGCTACGAGCAGTACTTC

V: TRBV6-6
J: TRBJ1-2
size: NA
D: NA
CDR3: CASSGKGIFRGYTF
DNA: TGTGCCAGCAGTGGCAAGGGGATTTTTCGTGGCTACACCTTC

V: TRBV5-4
J: TRBJ2-1
size: NA
D: NA
CDR3: CASSLYGSINEQFF
DNA: TGTGCCAGCAGCTTGTACGGGTCTATTAATGAGCAGTTCTTC

V: TRBV6-4
J: TRBJ1-2
size: NA
D: NA
CDR3: CASSESGGANYGYTF
DNA: TGTGCCAGCAGTGAATCCGGGGGAGCTAACTATGGCTACACCTTC

V: TRBV9
J: TRBJ1-3
size: NA
D: NA
CDR3: CASSLSLLGNTIYF
DNA: TGTGCCAGCAGCCTATCGCTGCTGGGAAACACCATATATTTT

V: TRBV6-1
J: TRBJ2-6
size: NA
D: TRBD2
CDR3: CASSAPSSGTNSGANVLTF
DNA: TGTGCCAGCAGTGCACCGTCTAGCGGGACTAACTCTGGGGCCAACGTCCTGACTTTC

V: TRBV5-6
J: TRBJ1-3
size: NA
D: TRBD1
CDR3: CASSLMGQGGNTIYF
DNA: TGTGCCAGCAGCTTAATGGGACAGGGTGGAAACACCATATATTTT

V: TRBV5-1
J: TRBJ2-7
size: once
D: NA
CDR3: CASSSVQGPYEQYF
DNA: TGCGCCAGCAGCTCCGTCCAGGGGCCCTACGAGCAGTACTTC

V: TRBV11-2
J: TRBJ2-1
size: NA
D: NA
CDR3: CASSLVGVTYNEQFF
DNA: TGTGCCAGCAGCTTAGTCGGGGTGACCTACAATGAGCAGTTCTTC

V: TRBV19
J: TRBJ2-1
size: NA
D: NA
CDR3: CASSPRDVSYNEQFF
DNA: TGTGCCAGTAGTCCCCGGGACGTTTCCTACAATGAGCAGTTCTTC

V: TRBV15
J: TRBJ2-1
size: NA
D: TRBD2
CDR3: CATSRGGTSGSDVEQFF
DNA: TGTGCCACCAGCAGAGGGGGGACTAGCGGGAGCGACGTTGAGCAGTTCTTC

V: TRBV7-3
J: TRBJ1-6
size: NA
D: NA
CDR3: CASSITGAQGEPLHF
DNA: TGTGCCAGCAGCATCACAGGTGCCCAAGGTGAACCCCTCCACTTT

V: TRBV5-4
J: TRBJ2-5
size: NA
D: NA
CDR3: CASSLVHYQETQYF
DNA: TGTGCCAGCAGCTTGGTACACTACCAAGAGACCCAGTACTTC

V: TRBV7-3
J: TRBJ2-1
size: once
D: NA
CDR3: CASSLWDNNEQFF
DNA: TGTGCCAGCAGCTTATGGGACAACAATGAGCAGTTCTTC

V: TRBV27
J: TRBJ2-5
size: NA
D: NA
CDR3: CASSPLDRETQYF
DNA: TGTGCCAGCAGTCCCCTCGATCGAGAGACCCAGTACTTC

V: TRBV28
J: TRBJ2-7
size: NA
D: NA
CDR3: CASLRDSYEQYF
DNA: TGTGCCAGCCTCAGGGACTCCTACGAGCAGTACTTC

V: TRBV5-4
J: TRBJ2-1
size: NA
D: NA
CDR3: CASRGLPHEQFF
DNA: TGTGCCAGCAGAGGACTGCCTCATGAGCAGTTCTTC

V: TRBV10-2
J: TRBJ1-1
size: NA
D: NA
CDR3: CASSEENTEAFF
DNA: TGCGCCAGCAGTGAGGAGAACACTGAAGCTTTCTTT

V: TRBV5-4
J: TRBJ2-5
size: NA
D: TRBD2
CDR3: CASSLASGARQETQYF
DNA: TGTGCCAGCAGCTTGGCTAGCGGGGCCCGCCAAGAGACCCAGTACTTC

V: TRBV19
J: TRBJ2-3
size: NA
D: NA
CDR3: CASKGGEREADTQYF
DNA: TGTGCCAGTAAGGGCGGTGAGAGGGAGGCAGATACGCAGTATTTT

V: TRBV6-4
J: TRBJ2-3
size: NA
D: TRBD1
CDR3: CASPGTGVGDTQYF
DNA: TGTGCCAGCCCCGGGACAGGGGTGGGAGATACGCAGTATTTT

V: TRBV14
J: TRBJ1-1
size: NA
D: NA
CDR3: CASRLQAGVDTEAFF
DNA: TGTGCCAGCAGGTTACAGGCAGGGGTTGACACTGAAGCTTTCTTT

V: TRBV10-1
J: TRBJ2-2
size: NA
D: TRBD1
CDR3: CASSAGGDTGELFF
DNA: TGCGCCAGCAGTGCAGGGGGAGACACCGGGGAGCTGTTTTTT

V: TRBV18
J: TRBJ1-2
size: once
D: NA
CDR3: CASSPGEERYGYTF
DNA: TGTGCCAGCTCACCAGGGGAGGAACGATATGGCTACACCTTC

V: TRBV6-4
J: TRBJ2-5
size: NA
D: NA
CDR3: CASSVLSFLRETQYF
DNA: TGTGCCAGCAGTGTCCTATCGTTTCTGAGAGAGACCCAGTACTTC